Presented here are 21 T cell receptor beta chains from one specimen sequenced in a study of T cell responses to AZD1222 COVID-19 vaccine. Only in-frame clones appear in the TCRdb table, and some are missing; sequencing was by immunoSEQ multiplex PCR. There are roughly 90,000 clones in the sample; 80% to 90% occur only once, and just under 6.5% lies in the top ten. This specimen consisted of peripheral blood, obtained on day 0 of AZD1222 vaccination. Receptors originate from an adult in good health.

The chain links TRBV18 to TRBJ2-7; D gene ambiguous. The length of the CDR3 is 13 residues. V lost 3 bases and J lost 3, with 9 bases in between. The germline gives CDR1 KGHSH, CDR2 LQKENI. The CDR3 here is CASSPGDHYEQYF. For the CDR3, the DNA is TGTGCCAGCTCACCGGGTGACCACTACGAGCAGTACTTC. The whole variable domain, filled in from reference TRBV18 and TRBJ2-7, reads NAGVMQNPRHLVRRRGQEARLRCSPMKGHSHVYWYRQLPEEGLKFMVYLQKENIIDESGMPKERFSAEFPKEGPSILRIQQVVRGDSAAYFCASSPGDHYEQYFGPGTRLTVT.

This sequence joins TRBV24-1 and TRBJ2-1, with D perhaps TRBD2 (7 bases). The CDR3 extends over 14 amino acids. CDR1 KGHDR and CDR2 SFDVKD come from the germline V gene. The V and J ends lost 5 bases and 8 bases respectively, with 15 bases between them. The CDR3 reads CATSVSGGHDEQFF. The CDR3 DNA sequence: TGTGCCACCAGTGTGTCGGGGGGACACGATGAGCAGTTCTTC.

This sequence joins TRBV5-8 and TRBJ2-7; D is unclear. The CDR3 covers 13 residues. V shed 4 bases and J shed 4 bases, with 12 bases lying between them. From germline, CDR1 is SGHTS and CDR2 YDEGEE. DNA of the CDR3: TGTGCCAGCAGCCATAGCCCCGCGTACGAGCAGTACTTC. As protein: CASSHSPAYEQYF.

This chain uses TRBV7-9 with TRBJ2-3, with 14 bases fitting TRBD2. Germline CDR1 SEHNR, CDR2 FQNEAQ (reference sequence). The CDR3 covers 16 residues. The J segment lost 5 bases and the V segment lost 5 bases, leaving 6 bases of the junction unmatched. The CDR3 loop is CASSSRLAGGIDTQYF. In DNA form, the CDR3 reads TGTGCCAGCAGCAGCAGACTAGCGGGAGGGATAGATACGCAGTATTTT.

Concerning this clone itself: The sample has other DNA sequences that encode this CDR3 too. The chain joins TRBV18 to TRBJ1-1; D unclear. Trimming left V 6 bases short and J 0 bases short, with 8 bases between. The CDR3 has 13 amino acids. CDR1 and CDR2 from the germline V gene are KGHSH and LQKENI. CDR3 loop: CASSQDLNTEAFF. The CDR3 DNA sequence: TGTGCCAGCTCGCAAGATCTGAACACTGAAGCTTTCTTT.

This CDR3 reads CASSEIVQPQHF. DNA of the CDR3: TGTGCCAGCAGTGAAATTGTTCAGCCCCAGCATTTT. The J gene is TRBJ1-5, the V gene TRBV6-1, with no clear D. CDR3 size: 12 residues. The V gene's germline CDR1 is MNHNS and CDR2 SASEGT. V gave up 2 bases and J gave up 6 bases, with 5 bases separating them.

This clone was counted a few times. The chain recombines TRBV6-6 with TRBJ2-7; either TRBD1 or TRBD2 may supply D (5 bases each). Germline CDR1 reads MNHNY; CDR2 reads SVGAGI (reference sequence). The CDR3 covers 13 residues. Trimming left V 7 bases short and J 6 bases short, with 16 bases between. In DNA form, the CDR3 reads TGTGCCAGCAATACCGGGGCAACTTCCGAGCAGTACTTC. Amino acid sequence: CASNTGATSEQYF.

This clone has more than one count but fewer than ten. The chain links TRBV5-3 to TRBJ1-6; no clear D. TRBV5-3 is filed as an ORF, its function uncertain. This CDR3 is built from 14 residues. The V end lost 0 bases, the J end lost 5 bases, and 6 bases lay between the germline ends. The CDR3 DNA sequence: TGTGCCAGAAGCTTGGGGGGAAATAATTCACCCCTCCACTTT. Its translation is CARSLGGNNSPLHF.

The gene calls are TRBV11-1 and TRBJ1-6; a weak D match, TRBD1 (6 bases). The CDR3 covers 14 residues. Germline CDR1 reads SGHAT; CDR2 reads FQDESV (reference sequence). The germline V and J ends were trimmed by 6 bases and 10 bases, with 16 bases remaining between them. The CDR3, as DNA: TGTGCCAGCAGATTCGACAGGACGCGATCACCCCTCCACTTT. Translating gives CASRFDRTRSPLHF.

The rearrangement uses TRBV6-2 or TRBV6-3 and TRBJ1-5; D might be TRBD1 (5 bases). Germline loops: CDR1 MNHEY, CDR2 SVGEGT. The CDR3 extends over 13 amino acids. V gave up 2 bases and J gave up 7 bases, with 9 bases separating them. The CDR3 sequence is CASSYMTAQPQHF. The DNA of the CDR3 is TGTGCCAGCAGTTACATGACAGCCCAGCCCCAGCATTTT.

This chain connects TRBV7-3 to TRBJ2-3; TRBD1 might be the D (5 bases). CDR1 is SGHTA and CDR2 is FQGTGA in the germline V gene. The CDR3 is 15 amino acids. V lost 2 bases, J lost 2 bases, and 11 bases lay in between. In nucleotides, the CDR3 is TGTGCCAGCAGCTTATACCCAGGGAACACAGATACGCAGTATTTT. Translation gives CASSLYPGNTDTQYF.

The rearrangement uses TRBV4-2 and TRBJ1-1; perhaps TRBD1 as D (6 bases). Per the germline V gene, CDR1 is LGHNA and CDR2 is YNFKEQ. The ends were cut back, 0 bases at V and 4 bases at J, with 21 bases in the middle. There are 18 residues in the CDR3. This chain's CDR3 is CASSQDRRDTSGSTEAFF. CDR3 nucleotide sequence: TGTGCCAGCAGCCAAGATAGGCGGGACACCTCGGGGAGCACTGAAGCTTTCTTT.

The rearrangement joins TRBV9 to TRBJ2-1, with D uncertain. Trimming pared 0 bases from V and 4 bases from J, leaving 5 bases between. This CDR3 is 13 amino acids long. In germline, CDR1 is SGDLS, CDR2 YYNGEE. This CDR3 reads CASSVENYNEQFF. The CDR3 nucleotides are TGTGCCAGCAGCGTAGAAAATTACAATGAGCAGTTCTTC.

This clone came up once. The CDR3: CASSRGFQETQYF. CDR3 in DNA: TGTGCCAGCAGCCGGGGATTCCAAGAGACCCAGTACTTC. The chain joins TRBV7-9 to TRBJ2-5; possible D gene TRBD2, 5 bases. This CDR3 is built from 13 residues. Trimming took 5 bases from V and 1 from J, leaving 8 bases between them. From germline, CDR1 is SEHNR and CDR2 FQNEAQ (reference sequence).

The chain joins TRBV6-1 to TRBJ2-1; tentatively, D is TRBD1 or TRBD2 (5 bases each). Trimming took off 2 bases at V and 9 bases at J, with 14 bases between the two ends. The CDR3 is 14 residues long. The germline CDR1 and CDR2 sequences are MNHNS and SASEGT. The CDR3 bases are TGTGCCAGCAGTGAACTGGGACGGCTGGGTGAGCAGTTCTTC. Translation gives CASSELGRLGEQFF.

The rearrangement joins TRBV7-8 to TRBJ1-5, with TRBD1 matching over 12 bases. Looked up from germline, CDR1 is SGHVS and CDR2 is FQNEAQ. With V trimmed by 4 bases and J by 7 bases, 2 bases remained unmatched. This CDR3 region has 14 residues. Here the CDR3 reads CASSSGTGGQPQHF. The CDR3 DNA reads TGTGCCAGCAGCTCCGGGACAGGGGGCCAGCCCCAGCATTTT.

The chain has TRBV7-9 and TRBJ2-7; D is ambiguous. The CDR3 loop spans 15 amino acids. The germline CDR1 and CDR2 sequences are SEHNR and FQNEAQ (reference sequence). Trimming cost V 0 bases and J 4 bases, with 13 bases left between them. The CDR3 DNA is TGTGCCAGCAGCTTAGCGGGAACGAGTATTTACGAGCAGTACTTC. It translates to CASSLAGTSIYEQYF.

The CDR3 loop reads CASSRTPNTEAFF. The CDR3, as DNA: TGTGCCAGCAGCCGGACGCCCAACACTGAAGCTTTCTTT. The chain is built from TRBV4-2 and TRBJ1-1; D not certain. This CDR3 is built from 13 residues. Germline V gives CDR1 LGHNA, CDR2 YNFKEQ. V was pared by 4 bases and J by 2 bases, with 8 bases between.

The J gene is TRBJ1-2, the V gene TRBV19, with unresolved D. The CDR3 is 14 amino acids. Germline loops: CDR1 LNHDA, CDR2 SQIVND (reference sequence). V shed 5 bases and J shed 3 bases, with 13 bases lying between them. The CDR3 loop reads CASSLAAFDYGYTF. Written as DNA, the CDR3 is TGTGCCAGTAGTCTGGCGGCTTTTGACTATGGCTACACCTTC.

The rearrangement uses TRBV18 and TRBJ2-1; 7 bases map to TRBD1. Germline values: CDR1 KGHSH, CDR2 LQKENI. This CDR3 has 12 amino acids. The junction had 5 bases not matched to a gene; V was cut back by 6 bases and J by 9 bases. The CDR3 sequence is CASSRQGLEQFF. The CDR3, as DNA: TGTGCCAGCTCCCGACAGGGCCTTGAGCAGTTCTTC. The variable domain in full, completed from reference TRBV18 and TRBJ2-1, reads NAGVMQNPRHLVRRRGQEARLRCSPMKGHSHVYWYRQLPEEGLKFMVYLQKENIIDESGMPKERFSAEFPKEGPSILRIQQVVRGDSAAYFCASSRQGLEQFFGPGTRLTVL.

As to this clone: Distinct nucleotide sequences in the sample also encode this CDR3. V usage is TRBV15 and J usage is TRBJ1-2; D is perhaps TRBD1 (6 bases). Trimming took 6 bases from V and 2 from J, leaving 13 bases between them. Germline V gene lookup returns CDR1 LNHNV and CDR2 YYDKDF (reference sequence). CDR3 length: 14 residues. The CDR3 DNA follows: TGTGCCACCAGTAGGGACACGGTAAACTATGGCTACACCTTC. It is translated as CATSRDTVNYGYTF.